Each of the 30 T cell receptor beta chains below was sequenced from the same sample in a study of T cell repertoires in cytomegalovirus infection (dated by TCRdb to about 2019). For these receptors, no antigen is known. The meaning of the sample's treatment or condition label: in vitro stimulation with specific CMV peptide epitopes to enrich CMV-specific T cells. Reads for this sample came from an Illumina HiSeq 1500. The raw public reads went through TCRdb reprocessing: fastp at Q25, MiXCR clone calling, in-frame beta chains kept. Rows are combined by CDR3 protein, so each entry shows the most common genes and DNA. For this sample the table gives 830,000 or so distinct CDR3 sequences, of which around a third were detected only once. Approximately 13% of the sample is held by the ten biggest clonotypes. The sequences come from cultured CD8+ T cells from PBMCs, collected from culture after CMV antigen stimulation. The receptors derive from a human donor in good health (CMV status not recorded). Some clones in this sample may be carry-over from other donors' samples.

The chain carries TRBV2 and TRBJ1-1, with D tentatively TRBD1 (5 bases). V was cut by 1 base and J by 1 base, with 16 bases left in between. Germline lookup yields CDR1 SNHLY and CDR2 FYNNEI. There are 17 residues in the CDR3. The CDR3 sequence: CASSEGGGYYGNTEAFF. In DNA, the CDR3 is TGTGCCAGCAGTGAAGGGGGGGGATATTACGGGAACACTGAAGCTTTCTTT.

This clonotype was counted ten times or more. This chain joins TRBV7-3 and TRBJ2-5, with 7 bases fitting TRBD1. V lost 3 bases, J lost 2 bases, and 6 bases stayed unmatched. CDR3 length: 15 amino acids. Germline V lookup: CDR1 SGHTA, CDR2 FQGTGA. CDR3 DNA: TGTGCCAGCAGCTTCCGGGACAGCCGGCAAGAGACCCAGTACTTC. Its protein is CASSFRDSRQETQYF.

This clonotype has at least ten counts. This chain links TRBV27 with TRBJ1-2; D uncertain. V gave up 0 bases and J gave up 8 bases, with 10 bases separating them. Germline CDR1 MNHEY, CDR2 SMNVEV (reference sequence). This CDR3 spans 13 amino acids. The CDR3 DNA sequence: TGTGCCAGCAGTTTATCACGGATCCGGGGCTACACCTTC. Translating gives CASSLSRIRGYTF.

The chain carries TRBV10-1 and TRBJ1-2; D possibly corresponds to TRBD1 (5 bases). The CDR3 loop spans 17 amino acids. Germline loops: CDR1 WNHNN, CDR2 SYGVQD (reference sequence). Trimming pared 0 bases from V and 8 bases from J, leaving 22 bases between. The DNA of the CDR3 is TGCGCCAGCAGTGAGTCGACAGTGGCCGGCTTTCGGGACGGCTACACCTTC. Amino acid sequence: CASSESTVAGFRDGYTF.

This clonotype appeared many times. The chain carries TRBV4-1 and TRBJ1-2; 7 bases are a match to TRBD1. Germline lookup yields CDR1 MGHRA and CDR2 YSYEKL. The CDR3 is 12 amino acids. Germline trimming cut 5 bases from V and 8 bases from J; bases unmatched to any gene: 5. The CDR3 nucleotides are TGCGCCAGCAGCGAGGGGGCGTACGGCTACACCTTC. It codes for CASSEGAYGYTF.

For this clonotype: One end of the junction is discordant with germline, which a read error may explain. This rearrangement joins TRBV7-2 to TRBJ1-2; a weak D match, TRBD1 (5 bases). Germline assignment: CDR1 SGHTA and CDR2 FQGNSA. This CDR3 comprises 16 residues. CDR3 sequence: CGSTQLGQQITYGYTF. The CDR3 nucleotides are TGTGGCAGCACCCAGTTGGGGCAGCAGATTACCTATGGCTACACCTTC.

V gene TRBV5-6 combines with J gene TRBJ1-2; D unresolved. The germline V and J ends were trimmed by 4 bases and 2 bases, with 18 bases remaining between them. Germline CDR1 SGHDT, CDR2 YYEEEE. This CDR3 contains 16 residues. In nucleotides, the CDR3 is TGTGCCAGCAGCCTGGATACGGATACAGTGAACTATGGCTACACCTTC. This codes for CASSLDTDTVNYGYTF.

In this sample, this clonotype turned up once. Relative to the germline gene, one junction end is altered; a read error may explain this. This chain links TRBV7-6 with TRBJ1-5; no reliable D call. This CDR3 has 15 residues. CDR1 and CDR2 from the germline V gene are SGHVS and FNYEAQ. This CDR3 is CTSSLSGDSNQPQHF. CDR3 DNA sequence: TGTACCAGCAGCTTATCGGGAGATAGCAATCAGCCCCAGCATTTT.

This clonotype has more than one count but fewer than ten. J is TRBJ1-1 and V is TRBV24-1, with a tentative D call TRBD1 (5 bases). This CDR3 region has 14 residues. Trimming took 3 bases from V and 5 from J, leaving 12 bases between them. Germline V gene data show CDR1 as KGHDR and CDR2 as SFDVKD. This CDR3 reads CATSDPGEGTEAFF. The CDR3 DNA is TGTGCCACCAGTGATCCCGGAGAGGGGACTGAAGCTTTCTTT.

This clonotype has only a few counts. This chain links TRBV12-3 or TRBV12-4 with TRBJ1-5; 7 bases map to TRBD1. This CDR3 spans 13 amino acids. Trimming at V came to 6 bases and at J to 5 bases, leaving 4 bases not matched to a gene. As DNA, the CDR3 is TGTGCCAGCAGGTCAGGGGGGGATCAGCCCCAGCATTTT. Its translation: CASRSGGDQPQHF.

Worth noting for this clonotype: At one end, the junction sequence differs from germline, possibly due to a read error. The gene calls are TRBV27 and TRBJ1-1, with D possibly TRBD1 on 5 matching bases. CDR3 length: 11 amino acids. CDR1 is MNHEY, CDR2 SMNVEV, per germline (reference sequence). The DNA for the CDR3 is TGCGCGACAAGGCGGGGCGCTGAAGCTTTCTTT. This codes for CATRRGAEAFF.

This clonotype turned up a few times. For the CDR3, the DNA is TGTGCCAGCAGCTCGGACATTTATTCCATGAACACTGAAGCTTTCTTT. This translates into CASSSDIYSMNTEAFF. This chain uses TRBV14 with TRBJ1-1; perhaps TRBD1 as D (5 bases). Germline assignment: CDR1 SGHDN and CDR2 FVKESK. Trimming removed 5 bases from V and 0 bases from J, with 16 bases in between. The CDR3 runs to 16 residues.

This chain links TRBV5-5 with TRBJ1-5, with unresolved D. This CDR3 is built from 13 residues. Trimming shortened V by 0 bases and J by 7 bases, and 8 bases separated the two germline ends. In germline, CDR1 is SGHKS, CDR2 YYEKEE (reference sequence). The CDR3 sequence is CASSLGSPQPQHF. CDR3 DNA: TGTGCCAGCAGCTTGGGCTCGCCCCAGCCCCAGCATTTT.

The CDR3 reads CASSSRDGGSYEQYV. The DNA for the CDR3 is TGTGCCAGCAGCTCCCGGGACGGAGGCTCCTACGAGCAGTACGTC. V and J are TRBV13 and TRBJ2-7, with D perhaps being TRBD1 or TRBD2 (5 bases each). Trimming stripped 4 bases from V and 0 bases from J, with 13 bases between. The CDR3 runs 15 residues. In germline, CDR1 is PRHDT, CDR2 FYEKMQ (reference sequence).

A remark on this clonotype: Since a much larger clone is just one base distant, this may be a read error. V and J are TRBV7-8 and TRBJ1-5, with D possibly being TRBD1 (5 bases). The length of the CDR3 is 16 residues. Germline assignment: CDR1 SGHVS and CDR2 FQNEAQ. The DNA of the CDR3 is TGTGTCAGCAGCCCGACTCCTGACAGAAACAATCAGCCCCAGCATTTT. Translation gives CVSSPTPDRNNQPQHF.

The chain carries TRBV9 and TRBJ2-1; D is undetermined. Germline lookup yields CDR1 SGDLS and CDR2 YYNGEE. CDR3 size: 15 residues. V lost 0 bases, J lost 2 bases, and 9 bases lay in between. The CDR3 protein is CASSVEVGTYNEQFF. The CDR3 DNA is TGTGCCAGCAGCGTAGAGGTTGGAACCTACAATGAGCAGTTCTTC.

This clonotype was found a few times. The chain joins TRBV7-9 to TRBJ1-2, with D hard to call. Germline loops: CDR1 SEHNR, CDR2 FQNEAQ (reference sequence). The CDR3 spans 11 residues. The germline V and J ends were trimmed by 1 base and 8 bases, with 5 bases remaining between them. CDR3 in amino acids: CASSLVEGYTF. CDR3 coding DNA: TGTGCCAGCAGCTTAGTTGAAGGCTACACCTTC. Combining the CDR3 with reference TRBV7-9 and TRBJ1-2 gives the whole variable domain DTGVSQNPRHKITKRGQNVTFRCDPISEHNRLYWYRQTLGQGPEFLTYFQNEAQLEKSRLLSDRFSAERPKGSFSTLEIQRTEQGDSAMYLCASSLVEGYTFGSGTRLTVV.

The chain carries TRBV12-5 and TRBJ2-3; D uncertain. Trimming pared 2 bases from V and 1 base from J, leaving 4 bases between. CDR1 and CDR2 from the germline V gene are LGHNT and FRNRAP. This CDR3 has 13 amino acids. The CDR3 sequence is CASGLFGTDTQYF. As DNA, the CDR3 is TGTGCTAGTGGTTTGTTTGGCACAGATACGCAGTATTTT.

The chain uses TRBV28 and TRBJ2-7, with a weak D call TRBD2 (5 bases). Between the trimmed V and J ends, which lost 5 bases and 5 bases, there was a span of 10 bases. This CDR3 has 12 residues. The germline CDR1 and CDR2 sequences are MDHEN and SYDVKM. The CDR3 DNA follows: TGTGCCAGCAGTGTGGGAGCAAACGAGCAGTACGTC. This translates into CASSVGANEQYV.

The chain combines TRBV18 with TRBJ1-1; maybe TRBD1 (5 bases). The CDR3 contains 13 residues. CDR1 and CDR2 (germline): KGHSH, LQKENI. Trimming removed 0 bases from V and 5 bases from J, with 7 bases in between. The CDR3, as DNA: TGTGCCAGCTCACCACCCGACAGAACTGAAGCTTTCTTT. Amino acid sequence: CASSPPDRTEAFF.

The chain employs TRBV10-3 and TRBJ2-6; D not resolved. The V end lost 2 bases, the J end lost 3 bases, and 5 bases lay between the germline ends. The CDR3 runs 14 residues. Germline CDR1 and CDR2: ENHRY and SYGVKD. The CDR3 loop is CAISEQDGANVLTF. In nucleotides, the CDR3 is TGTGCCATCAGTGAGCAGGATGGGGCCAACGTCCTGACTTTC.

This chain connects TRBV12-3 or TRBV12-4 to TRBJ1-1; D possibly corresponds to TRBD1 (6 bases). V dropped 6 bases and J dropped 11 bases, with 16 bases sitting between them. This CDR3 is 12 amino acids long. In DNA form, the CDR3 reads TGTGCCAGCAGGGGGGGGGCGCGGGATGCTTTCTTT. Amino acid sequence: CASRGGARDAFF.

The chain couples TRBV27 to TRBJ2-5; tentative D call: TRBD2 (5 bases). This CDR3 region has 13 residues. Trimming left V 3 bases short and J 5 bases short, with 10 bases between. Germline CDR1 MNHEY, CDR2 SMNVEV (reference sequence). In DNA form, the CDR3 reads TGTGCCAGCAGTTTCTCGGGAATGGAGACCCAGTACTTC. Protein product: CASSFSGMETQYF.

The chain couples TRBV18 to TRBJ1-1; TRBD1 might be the D (6 bases). The germline gives CDR1 KGHSH, CDR2 LQKENI. The germline V and J ends were trimmed by 5 bases and 8 bases, with 12 bases remaining between them. This CDR3 is built from 12 residues. CDR3 sequence reads: CASSETGGEAFF. CDR3 DNA: TGTGCCAGCTCAGAGACAGGTGGGGAAGCTTTCTTT. The variable domain in full, completed from reference TRBV18 and TRBJ1-1, reads NAGVMQNPRHLVRRRGQEARLRCSPMKGHSHVYWYRQLPEEGLKFMVYLQKENIIDESGMPKERFSAEFPKEGPSILRIQQVVRGDSAAYFCASSETGGEAFFGQGTRLTVV.

The count of this clonotype is one. The chain combines TRBV15 with TRBJ1-6; D gene unclear. The CDR3 runs 14 residues. The V end was cut by 0 bases, the J end by 7 bases, with 7 bases between. Germline V gives CDR1 LNHNV, CDR2 YYDKDF (reference sequence). Written as DNA, the CDR3 is TGTGCCACCAGCAGAGATCCCGGGAATTCACCCCTCCACTTT. It is translated as CATSRDPGNSPLHF.

Notes on this clonotype: One end of the junction does not line up with germline, which may come from a read error. This chain links TRBV7-6 with TRBJ1-2; TRBD1 agrees at 8 bases. Looked up from germline, CDR1 is SGHVS and CDR2 is FNYEAQ. CDR3 length: 13 residues. The CDR3 loop reads CASSVDREYDYTF. The CDR3 nucleotides are TGTGCCAGCAGCGTGGACAGGGAGTATGACTACACCTTC.

Many counts were recorded for this clonotype. The chain couples TRBV7-8 to TRBJ1-6; no firm D call. Germline values: CDR1 SGHVS, CDR2 FQNEAQ. The CDR3 loop spans 18 amino acids. The germline V and J ends were trimmed by 1 base and 0 bases, with 13 bases remaining between them. This CDR3 reads CASSLVPETNSYNSPLHF. CDR3 DNA: TGTGCCAGCAGCTTAGTGCCTGAAACCAACTCCTATAATTCACCCCTCCACTTT. The full variable domain, in which reference TRBV7-8 and TRBJ1-6 provide the parts outside the CDR3, is GAGVSQSPRYKVAKRGQDVALRCDPISGHVSLFWYQQALGQGPEFLTYFQNEAQLDKSGLPSDRFFAERPEGSVSTLKIQRTQQEDSAVYLCASSLVPETNSYNSPLHFGNGTRLTVT.

This rearrangement joins TRBV6-6 to TRBJ2-1; 7 bases match TRBD1. The CDR3 runs 12 residues. J was trimmed by 10 bases and V by 6 bases; bases with no gene match: 6. Germline V CDR1 and CDR2: MNHNY, SVGAGI (reference sequence). CDR3 in DNA: TGTGCCAGCAGGGTCGACAGGGTCGAGCAGTTCTTC. Translation: CASRVDRVEQFF.

This clonotype was found a few times. The CDR3 here is CAIGVAGVYGYTF. CDR3 coding DNA: TGTGCCATCGGGGTGGCTGGGGTCTATGGCTACACCTTC. The chain uses TRBV6-1 and TRBJ1-2; the D is unclear. V was clipped by 10 bases and J by 4 bases, with 16 bases between them. This CDR3 region has 13 residues. Germline assignment: CDR1 MNHNS and CDR2 SASEGT.

The J gene is TRBJ2-7, the V gene TRBV6-6; D unresolved. Trimming took 6 bases from V and 2 from J, leaving 17 bases between them. The CDR3 totals 15 residues. Germline lookup yields CDR1 MNHNY and CDR2 SVGAGI (reference sequence). The DNA of the CDR3 is TGTGCCAGCAGCCAGATCCGGGCTCTAACCTACGAGCAGTACTTC. It yields the protein CASSQIRALTYEQYF.